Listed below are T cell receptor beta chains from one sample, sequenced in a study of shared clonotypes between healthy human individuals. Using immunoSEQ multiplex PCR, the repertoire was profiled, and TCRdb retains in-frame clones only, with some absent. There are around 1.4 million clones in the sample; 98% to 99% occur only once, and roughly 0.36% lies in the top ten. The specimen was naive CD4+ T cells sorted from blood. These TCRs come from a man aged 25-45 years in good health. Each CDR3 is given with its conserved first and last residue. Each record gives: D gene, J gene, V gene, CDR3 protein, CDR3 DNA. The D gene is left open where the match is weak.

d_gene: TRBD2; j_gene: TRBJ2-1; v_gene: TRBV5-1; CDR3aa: CASSLEVAGDHSEQFF; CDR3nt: TGCGCCAGCAGCTTGGAGGTAGCGGGAGATCATAGTGAGCAGTTCTTC
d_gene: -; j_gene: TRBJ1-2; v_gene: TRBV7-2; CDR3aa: CASSLAGRDYYGYTF; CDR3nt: TGTGCCAGCAGCTTAGCGGGTCGGGACTACTATGGCTACACCTTC
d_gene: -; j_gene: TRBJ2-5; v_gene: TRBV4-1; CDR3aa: CASSQDSALVETQYF; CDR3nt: TGCGCCAGCAGCCAAGATTCAGCGCTGGTGGAGACCCAGTACTTC
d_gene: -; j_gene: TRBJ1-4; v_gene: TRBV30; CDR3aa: CAWSPGTAGEKLFF; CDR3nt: TGTGCCTGGAGTCCCGGGACGGCCGGGGAAAAACTGTTTTTT
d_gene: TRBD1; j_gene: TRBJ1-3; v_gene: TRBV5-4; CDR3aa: CASSGTGFGNTIYF; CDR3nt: TGTGCCAGCAGCGGGACAGGGTTCGGAAACACCATATATTTT
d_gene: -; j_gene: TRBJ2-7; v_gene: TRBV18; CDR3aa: CASSPAAQGSYEQYF; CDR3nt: TGTGCCAGCTCACCAGCGGCGCAGGGATCCTACGAGCAGTACTTC
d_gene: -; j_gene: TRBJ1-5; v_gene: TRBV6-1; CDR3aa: CASSVSANQPQHF; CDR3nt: TGTGCCAGCAGTGTATCTGCGAATCAGCCCCAGCATTTT
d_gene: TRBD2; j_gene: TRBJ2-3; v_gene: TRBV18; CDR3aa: CASSPLALAGGESDTQYF; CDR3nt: TGTGCCAGCTCACCACTAGCACTAGCGGGAGGTGAGAGTGATACGCAGTATTTT
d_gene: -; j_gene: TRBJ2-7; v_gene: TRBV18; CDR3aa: CASSPLPGYEQYF; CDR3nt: TGTGCCAGCTCACCACTTCCGGGATACGAGCAGTACTTC
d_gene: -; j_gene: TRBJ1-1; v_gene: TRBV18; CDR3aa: CASSPLSGDRAEAFF; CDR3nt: TGTGCCAGCTCACCACTTTCGGGTGATCGGGCTGAAGCTTTCTTT
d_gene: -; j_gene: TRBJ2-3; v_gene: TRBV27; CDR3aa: CASSLEWGDTDTQYF; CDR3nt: TGTGCCAGCAGTTTGGAGTGGGGGGACACAGATACGCAGTATTTT
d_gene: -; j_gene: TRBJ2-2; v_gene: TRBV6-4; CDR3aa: CASSGSGVNTGELFF; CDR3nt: TGTGCCAGCAGTGGGTCGGGAGTGAACACCGGGGAGCTGTTTTTT
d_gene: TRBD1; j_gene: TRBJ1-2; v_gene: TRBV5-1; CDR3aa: CASSRGQGDMSF; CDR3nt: TGCGCCAGCAGCAGGGGACAGGGGGATATGAGTTTC
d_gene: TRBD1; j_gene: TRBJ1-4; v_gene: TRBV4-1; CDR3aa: CASSLSGTGGEKLFF; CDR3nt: TGCGCCAGCAGCCTTTCCGGGACAGGAGGGGAAAAACTGTTTTTT
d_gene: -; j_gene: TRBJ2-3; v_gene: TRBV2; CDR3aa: CATRPSADTQYF; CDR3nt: TGTGCCACACGTCCCAGTGCAGATACGCAGTATTTT
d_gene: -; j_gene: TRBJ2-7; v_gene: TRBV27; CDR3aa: CASSFSELRREQYF; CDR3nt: TGTGCCAGCAGTTTTTCCGAACTACGTAGGGAGCAGTACTTC
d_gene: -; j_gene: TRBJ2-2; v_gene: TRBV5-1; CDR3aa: CASSLMGGQNTGELFF; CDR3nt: TGCGCCAGCAGCTTGATGGGCGGGCAGAACACCGGGGAGCTGTTTTTT
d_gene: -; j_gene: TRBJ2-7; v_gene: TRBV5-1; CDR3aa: CASSLARAKPSSYEQYF; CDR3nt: TGCGCCAGCAGCTTGGCCAGGGCCAAACCAAGCTCCTACGAGCAGTACTTC
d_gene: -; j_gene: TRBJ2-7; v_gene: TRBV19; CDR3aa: CASSIGGSNDEQYF; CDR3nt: TGTGCCAGTAGTATAGGGGGTAGCAACGACGAGCAGTACTTC
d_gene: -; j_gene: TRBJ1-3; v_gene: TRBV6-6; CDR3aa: CACRTDGNTIYF; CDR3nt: TGTGCCTGCCGGACAGATGGAAACACCATATATTTT